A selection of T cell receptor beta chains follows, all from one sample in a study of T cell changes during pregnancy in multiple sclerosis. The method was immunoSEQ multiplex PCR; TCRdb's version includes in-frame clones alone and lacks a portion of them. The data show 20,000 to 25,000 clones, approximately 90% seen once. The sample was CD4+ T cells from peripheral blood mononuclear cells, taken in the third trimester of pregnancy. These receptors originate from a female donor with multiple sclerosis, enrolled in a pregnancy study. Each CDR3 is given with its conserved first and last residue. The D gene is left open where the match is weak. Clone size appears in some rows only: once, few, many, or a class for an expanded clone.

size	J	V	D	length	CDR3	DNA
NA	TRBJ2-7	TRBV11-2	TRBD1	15	CASSSYRGSSYEQYF	TGTGCCAGCAGCTCTTACAGGGGGAGCTCCTACGAGCAGTACTTC
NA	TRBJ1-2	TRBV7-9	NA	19	CASRPKNSPGVLANYGYTF	TGTGCCAGCAGGCCCAAAAACAGCCCAGGGGTCCTAGCTAACTATGGCTACACCTTC
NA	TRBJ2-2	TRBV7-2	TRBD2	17	CASSLAGLAVNTGELFF	TGTGCCAGCAGCTTAGCTGGACTAGCCGTAAACACCGGGGAGCTGTTTTTT
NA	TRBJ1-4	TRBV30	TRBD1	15	CAWSPPDRVWEKLFF	TGTGCCTGGAGCCCGCCCGACAGGGTCTGGGAAAAACTGTTTTTT
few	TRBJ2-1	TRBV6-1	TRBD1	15	CASREGTGNYNEQFF	TGTGCCAGCAGGGAGGGGACAGGGAACTACAATGAGCAGTTCTTC
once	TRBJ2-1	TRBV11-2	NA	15	CASSPLFGTYNEQFF	TGTGCCAGCAGCCCCCTCTTCGGGACCTACAATGAGCAGTTCTTC
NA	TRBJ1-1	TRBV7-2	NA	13	CASSYRATPEAFF	TGTGCCAGCAGCTACAGGGCTACTCCTGAAGCTTTCTTT
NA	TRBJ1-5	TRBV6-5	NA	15	CASSLKGVVGQPQHF	TGTGCCAGCAGCCTTAAGGGGGTGGTGGGTCAGCCCCAGCATTTT
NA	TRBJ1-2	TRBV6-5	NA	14	CASSYNLPGYGYTF	TGTGCCAGCAGTTACAACCTCCCGGGCTATGGCTACACCTTC
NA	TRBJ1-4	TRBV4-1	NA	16	CASSQGPGRTNEKLFF	TGCGCCAGCAGCCAAGGGCCGGGAAGGACTAATGAAAAACTGTTTTTT
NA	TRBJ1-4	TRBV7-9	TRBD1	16	CASRRSLPGQGEKLFF	TGTGCCAGCAGAAGAAGTCTACCGGGACAGGGTGAAAAACTGTTTTTT
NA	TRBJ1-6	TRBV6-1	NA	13	CASEESYNSPLHF	TGTGCCAGCGAGGAGAGCTATAATTCACCCCTCCACTTT
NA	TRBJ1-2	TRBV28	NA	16	CASSFSRVSFHYGYTF	TGTGCCAGCAGTTTTTCCAGGGTATCGTTCCACTATGGCTACACCTTC
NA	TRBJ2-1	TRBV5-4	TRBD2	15	CASTLAGGSHNEQFF	TGTGCCAGCACCCTAGCGGGGGGGTCCCACAATGAGCAGTTCTTC
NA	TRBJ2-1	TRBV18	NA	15	CASSPTEIGYNEQFF	TGTGCCAGCTCACCGACGGAGATAGGATACAATGAGCAGTTCTTC
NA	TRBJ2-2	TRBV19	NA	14	CASPERLGTGELFF	TGTGCCAGTCCCGAGCGTCTCGGCACCGGGGAGCTGTTTTTT
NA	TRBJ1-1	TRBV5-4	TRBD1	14	CASTPQGVSTEAFF	TGTGCCAGCACCCCCCAGGGGGTGAGCACTGAAGCTTTCTTT
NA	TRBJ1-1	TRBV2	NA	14	CASSAVSAGTEAFF	TGTGCCAGCAGTGCGGTCTCGGCGGGCACTGAAGCTTTCTTT
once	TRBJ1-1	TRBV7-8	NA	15	CASSLAGGDGEEAFF	TGTGCCAGCAGCTTAGCAGGAGGGGATGGGGAAGAAGCTTTCTTT
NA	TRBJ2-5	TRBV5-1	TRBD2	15	CASSLSGIGQETQYF	TGCGCCAGCAGTCTTAGCGGGATCGGCCAAGAGACCCAGTACTTC
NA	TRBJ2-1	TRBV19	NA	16	CASKSRWTLSYNEQFF	TGTGCCAGTAAGAGCAGGTGGACTCTAAGCTACAATGAGCAGTTCTTC
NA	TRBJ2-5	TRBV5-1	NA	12	CASSLTGETQYF	TGCGCCAGCAGCTTGACGGGGGAGACCCAGTACTTC
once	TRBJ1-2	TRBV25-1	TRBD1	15	CASSASGTGTYGYTF	TGTGCCAGCAGTGCTTCCGGGACAGGCACTTATGGCTACACCTTC
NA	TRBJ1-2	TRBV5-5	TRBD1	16	CASSLVPRQGRRGYTF	TGTGCCAGCAGCTTGGTCCCACGACAGGGAAGACGCGGCTACACCTTC